These 27 T cell receptor beta chains came from one sample sequenced in a study of blood T cells in healthy people across ages (dated by TCRdb to 2015 to 2017). Receptor amplification or capture employed 5' RACE. The instrument given in TCRdb is Illumina HiSeq 2500. The second PCR ran for roughly 6 to 11 cycles and used a J-beta primer mix along with a sample-barcoded 5' primer. TCRdb reanalyzed the raw reads on its own, using fastp at Q25 for trimming and MiXCR for clone calling, and kept in-frame beta chains. A single entry per CDR3 protein holds the most common genes and DNA from its merged rows. The sample yields more than 650,000 distinct CDR3 sequences; roughly 50% were counted once. The top ten clonotypes cover around 40% of the sample. Sequencing was done on a sample of blood. The receptors were sampled from a man of 80 years or more in good health.

The rearrangement links TRBV9 to TRBJ2-1; D unclear. In germline, CDR1 is SGDLS, CDR2 YYNGEE. The CDR3 covers 14 residues. V shed 4 bases and J shed 10 bases, with 18 bases lying between them. CDR3 in DNA: TGTGCCAGCAGCCAAACCCTGGGGTCTCAGGAGCAGTTCTTC. Its protein product is CASSQTLGSQEQFF.

This clonotype came up many times. The chain couples TRBV20-1 to TRBJ2-6; no clear D. Germline-derived CDR1 and CDR2 are DFQATT and SNEGSKA (reference sequence). Trimming pared 4 bases from V and 0 bases from J, leaving 7 bases between. This CDR3 has 14 amino acids. CDR3 nucleotide sequence: TGCAGTGCTACGCCTCACTCTGGGGCCAACGTCCTGACTTTC. It translates to CSATPHSGANVLTF.

The chain uses TRBV5-1 and TRBJ2-1, with TRBD2 matching over 7 bases. The V segment lost 4 bases and the J segment 1 base; nucleotides outside the gene matches: 5. The CDR3 spans 15 residues. Germline-derived CDR1 and CDR2 are SGHRS and YFSETQ. The CDR3 protein is CASSGGSRSYNEQFF. The CDR3 coding sequence is TGCGCCAGCAGCGGCGGGAGTAGGTCCTACAATGAGCAGTTCTTC.

This clonotype was seen a handful of times. CDR3 bases: TGCAGTGCTAGTGGCCGCGGGAGCTCCTACAATGAGCAGTTCTTC. Amino acid sequence: CSASGRGSSYNEQFF. The chain recombines TRBV20-1 with TRBJ2-1; TRBD2 aligns across 7 bases. Trimming cost V 3 bases and J 0 bases; bases outside gene matches: 5. CDR1 is DFQATT and CDR2 is SNEGSKA in the germline V gene (reference sequence). The CDR3 consists of 15 residues.

The chain couples TRBV11-2 to TRBJ1-5, with 10 positions matching TRBD1. V dropped 1 base and J dropped 6; count of bases not matched to a gene: 3. The CDR3 totals 15 residues. Germline V lookup: CDR1 SGHAT, CDR2 FQNNGV. CDR3 coding DNA: TGTGCCAGCAGCTTAGGGACAGGGGGTTTTCAGCCCCAGCATTTT. It encodes CASSLGTGGFQPQHF. The complete variable domain, with remaining parts taken from reference TRBV11-2 and TRBJ1-5, reads EAGVAQSPRYKIIEKRQSVAFWCNPISGHATLYWYQQILGQGPKLLIQFQNNGVVDDSQLPKDRFSAERLKGVDSTLKIQPAKLEDSAVYLCASSLGTGGFQPQHFGDGTRLSIL.

This rearrangement joins TRBV5-1 to TRBJ2-2, with 14 positions matching TRBD2. The CDR3 consists of 19 residues. V shed 4 bases, J shed 2 bases, and the junction held 10 bases outside the gene matches. From germline, CDR1 is SGHRS and CDR2 YFSETQ. CDR3: CASSNPGLAGGSNTGELFF. CDR3 bases: TGCGCCAGCAGCAACCCCGGACTAGCGGGAGGCAGTAACACCGGGGAGCTGTTTTTT.

Note on this clonotype: The CDR3 ends on some other residue instead of the conserved phenylalanine or tryptophan, so this is likely a read error. The chain links TRBV9 to TRBJ2-5; TRBD1 might be the D (5 bases). The CDR3 contains 14 residues. The ends were cut back, 0 bases at V and 5 bases at J, with 11 bases in the middle. The germline gives CDR1 SGDLS, CDR2 YYNGEE. CDR3 amino acids: CASSVDGALETQYL. The CDR3 nucleotides are TGTGCCAGCAGCGTAGATGGGGCCCTTGAGACCCAGTACTTA.

The rearrangement joins TRBV18 to TRBJ2-5, with 12 nucleotides matching TRBD1. From germline, CDR1 is KGHSH and CDR2 LQKENI. The V and J ends lost 6 bases and 4 bases, in that order; junction bases with no gene match: 9. This CDR3 has 16 residues. The CDR3: CASSPGTGGFGETQYF. Written as DNA, the CDR3 is TGTGCCAGCTCTCCGGGGACAGGGGGCTTTGGAGAGACCCAGTACTTC.

The CDR3 is CASTHGDNSGNTIYF. In DNA, the CDR3 is TGCGCCAGCACCCACGGGGATAACTCTGGAAACACCATATATTTT. The chain employs TRBV5-1 and TRBJ1-3; D call uncertain. The CDR3 consists of 15 residues. Germline CDR1 reads SGHRS; CDR2 reads YFSETQ. V was clipped by 6 bases and J by 0 bases, with 13 bases between them.

V is TRBV7-9 and J is TRBJ2-4; 10 nucleotides align to TRBD1. The better agreement between TRBJ2-7 and the DNA end casts doubt on the J call. The CDR3 contains 15 residues. Germline values: CDR1 SEHNR, CDR2 FQNEAQ (reference sequence). For the CDR3, the DNA is TGTGCCAGCAGCCAAACGGGACAGGGGTTCCACGAGCAGTACTTC. It is translated as CASSQTGQGFHEQYF.

The chain has TRBV29-1 and TRBJ2-3; 12 nucleotides line up with TRBD2. The length of the CDR3 is 14 residues. Germline loops: CDR1 SQVTM, CDR2 ANQGSEA. With 6 bases clipped from V and 4 bases from J, the junction kept 5 bases outside the gene matches. The CDR3 nucleotides are TGCAGCGTCCAAGCTAGCGGGGGGGCAGATACGCAGTATTTT. Translation gives CSVQASGGADTQYF.

CDR3: CASRRASGAGGEQFF. In DNA, the CDR3 is TGTGCCAGCAGAAGGGCTAGCGGGGCCGGGGGTGAGCAGTTCTTC. This chain connects TRBV7-2 to TRBJ2-1; 9 nucleotides match TRBD2. The CDR3 contains 15 residues. J was trimmed by 9 bases and V by 6 bases; bases with no gene match: 12. Germline CDR1 and CDR2: SGHTA and FQGNSA.

The J gene is TRBJ2-4, the V gene TRBV2; no definite D call. The end of the DNA fits TRBJ2-5 better, so the J call may be wrong. Per the germline V gene, CDR1 is SNHLY and CDR2 is FYNNEI. This CDR3 region has 11 residues. The CDR3 is CASTREETQYF. CDR3 bases: TGTGCCAGCACGCGAGAAGAGACCCAGTACTTC.

This chain uses TRBV3-1 with TRBJ1-1, with D perhaps TRBD1 (5 bases). Per germline, CDR1 LGHDT and CDR2 YNNKEL (reference sequence). The V and J ends lost 4 bases and 0 bases respectively, with 9 bases between them. The CDR3 runs to 14 residues. The CDR3 protein is CASSRGEVNTEAFF. The CDR3, as DNA: TGTGCCAGCAGCCGAGGGGAGGTGAACACTGAAGCTTTCTTT.

J is TRBJ2-5 and V is TRBV24-1; 11 positions agree with TRBD2. This CDR3 contains 14 residues. The germline V gene encodes CDR1 KGHDR and CDR2 SFDVKD. V gave up 7 bases and J gave up 2 bases; unmatched junction bases: 2. The CDR3 spells CATRGLADQETQYF. The CDR3 DNA follows: TGTGCCACCAGGGGACTAGCGGATCAAGAGACCCAGTACTTC.

The chain uses TRBV6-1 and TRBJ2-4; weak D call: TRBD2 (5 bases). V lost 4 bases, J lost 9 bases, and 19 bases lay in between. Germline values: CDR1 MNHNS, CDR2 SASEGT. This CDR3 contains 15 residues. The CDR3 bases are TGTGCCAGCAGTGGGGAACTAGGCCCCTCCGGCATTCAGTACTTC. Translating gives CASSGELGPSGIQYF.

This rearrangement joins TRBV27 to TRBJ2-1; D perhaps matches TRBD2 (6 bases). V was shortened by 2 bases and J by 9 bases, with 17 bases between the two germline ends. Germline V lookup: CDR1 MNHEY, CDR2 SMNVEV (reference sequence). The CDR3 covers 15 residues. The CDR3 protein is CASSLLPGGGAEQFF. CDR3 DNA: TGTGCCAGCAGTTTACTCCCCGGCGGCGGGGCTGAGCAGTTCTTC.

The J gene is TRBJ1-1, the V gene TRBV5-1; no clear D. Trimming cost V 2 bases and J 1 base, with 12 bases left between them. CDR1 is SGHRS, CDR2 YFSETQ, per germline. The CDR3 loop spans 15 amino acids. CDR3 sequence: CASSFGPSENTEAFF. CDR3 DNA sequence: TGCGCCAGCAGCTTCGGACCGAGTGAGAACACTGAAGCTTTCTTT.

Here the CDR3 DNA reads TGTGCCAGCGCCAAACTGTCGGGTAATGAAAAACTGTTTTTT. It is translated as CASAKLSGNEKLFF. The chain uses TRBV18 and TRBJ1-4; D not certain. V shed 8 bases and J shed 4 bases, with 14 bases lying between them. Germline assignment: CDR1 KGHSH and CDR2 LQKENI. CDR3 length: 14 amino acids. Full variable domain (missing parts from reference TRBV18 and TRBJ1-4): NAGVMQNPRHLVRRRGQEARLRCSPMKGHSHVYWYRQLPEEGLKFMVYLQKENIIDESGMPKERFSAEFPKEGPSILRIQQVVRGDSAAYFCASAKLSGNEKLFFGSGTQLSVL.

The CDR3 here is CSVANRGGPYEQYF. CDR3 sequence (DNA): TGCAGCGTAGCGAATAGAGGGGGCCCCTACGAGCAGTACTTC. J is TRBJ2-7 and V is TRBV29-1, with TRBD1 identical over 7 bases. Germline CDR1 reads SQVTM; CDR2 reads ANQGSEA. The CDR3 extends over 14 amino acids. The V segment lost 6 bases and the J segment 2 bases; nucleotides outside the gene matches: 10.

The chain links TRBV29-1 to TRBJ1-2; a possible D gene is TRBD1 (5 bases). V dropped 2 bases and J dropped 8 bases, with 9 bases sitting between them. CDR1 is SQVTM, CDR2 ANQGSEA, per germline. The CDR3 extends over 11 amino acids. CDR3 residues: CSVESREGYTF. As DNA, the CDR3 is TGCAGCGTTGAAAGCAGGGAGGGCTACACCTTC.

This chain uses TRBV4-2 with TRBJ2-5; D unclear. The V end lost 1 base, the J end lost 3 bases, and 12 bases lay between the germline ends. CDR3 length equals 15 residues. Per germline, CDR1 LGHNA and CDR2 YNFKEQ. CDR3: CASSQVLSREETQYF. The CDR3 nucleotides read TGTGCCAGCAGCCAAGTGTTGTCCAGAGAAGAGACCCAGTACTTC.

This rearrangement joins TRBV6-5 to TRBJ2-7, with 8 bases that match TRBD2. V lost 6 bases, J lost 4 bases, and 5 bases stayed unmatched. The germline gives CDR1 MNHEY, CDR2 SVGAGI. The CDR3 loop spans 13 amino acids. The CDR3 sequence: CASRTPGGYEQYF. The CDR3 nucleotides are TGTGCCAGCAGGACCCCGGGGGGGTACGAGCAGTACTTC.

This clonotype appeared a few times. The CDR3 loop is CSAPTSSTDTQYF. Written as DNA, the CDR3 is TGCAGTGCTCCGACTTCCAGCACAGATACGCAGTATTTT. V usage is TRBV20-1 and J usage is TRBJ2-3, with D unresolved. Germline lookup yields CDR1 DFQATT and CDR2 SNEGSKA (reference sequence). The CDR3 extends over 13 amino acids. V was clipped by 5 bases and J by 0 bases, with 9 bases between them.

The sample holds a few counts of this clonotype. The chain carries TRBV5-1 and TRBJ2-5, with TRBD1 identical over 9 bases. The CDR3 extends over 15 amino acids. CDR1 and CDR2 from the germline V gene are SGHRS and YFSETQ. The V segment lost 1 base and the J segment 5 bases; nucleotides outside the gene matches: 6. The chain's CDR3 is CASSLTGGASETQYF. CDR3 in DNA: TGCGCCAGCAGCTTGACAGGGGGCGCTTCGGAGACCCAGTACTTC.

This chain joins TRBV10-3 and TRBJ1-2; TRBD1 is a possible D gene (5 bases). Trimming stripped 5 bases from V and 2 bases from J, with 12 bases between. In germline, CDR1 is ENHRY, CDR2 SYGVKD. The CDR3 consists of 14 residues. CDR3: CAISLGGGNYGYTF. CDR3 coding DNA: TGTGCCATCAGTCTGGGCGGGGGGAACTATGGCTACACCTTC.

The chain links TRBV18 to TRBJ2-1; 13 positions agree with TRBD2. Germline CDR1 reads KGHSH; CDR2 reads LQKENI. After removal of 2 bases from V and 9 bases from J, the junction contained 4 bases not matched to a gene. The CDR3 is 15 amino acids. CDR3 in DNA: TGTGCCAGCTCACCAGGACTAGCGGGAGAGGTTGAGCAGTTCTTC. Translating gives CASSPGLAGEVEQFF.